The rows below give T cell receptor beta chains drawn from one sample of a study of blood T cell repertoires in COVID-19. TCRdb's table, derived via immunoSEQ multiplex PCR, lists solely in-frame clones and lacks some. The table has a few hundred thousand clones, 89% seen once. The sequencing input was PBMCs or T cells enriched from blood (not recorded which). These receptors all stem from a woman in her twenties or thirties who had recovered from COVID-19. Each CDR3 is given with its conserved first and last residue. Fields, in order: J gene, V gene, clone size, D gene, CDR3 DNA, CDR3 protein. The D gene is left open where the match is weak. Size values are once, few and many counts, or a class for expanded clones, and some rows have none.

j_gene: TRBJ2-1; v_gene: TRBV14; abundance: NA; d_gene: TRBD2; CDR3nt: TGTGCCAGCAGCTTTAGCGGGGGAATTTACAATGAGCAGTTCTTC; CDR3aa: CASSFSGGIYNEQFF
j_gene: TRBJ1-2; v_gene: TRBV6-6; abundance: NA; d_gene: NA; CDR3nt: TGTGCCAGCAGGAGGGGACATAGAACAGACTATGGCTACACCTTC; CDR3aa: CASRRGHRTDYGYTF
j_gene: TRBJ1-4; v_gene: TRBV29-1; abundance: NA; d_gene: NA; CDR3nt: TGCAGCGTTCTGGGAGGGGGGAATGAAAAACTGTTTTTT; CDR3aa: CSVLGGGNEKLFF
j_gene: TRBJ2-7; v_gene: TRBV5-6; abundance: NA; d_gene: TRBD1; CDR3nt: TGTGCCAGCAGCGCCCCGGGACAGGGGGCCTACGAGCAGTACTTC; CDR3aa: CASSAPGQGAYEQYF
j_gene: TRBJ2-1; v_gene: TRBV10-3; abundance: few; d_gene: TRBD1; CDR3nt: TGTGCCATCAACGAGCGGGACAGGGGTTACAATGAGCAGTTCTTC; CDR3aa: CAINERDRGYNEQFF
j_gene: TRBJ1-4; v_gene: TRBV11-2; abundance: NA; d_gene: NA; CDR3nt: TGTGCCAGCACCCAATCCAATGAAAAACTGTTTTTT; CDR3aa: CASTQSNEKLFF
j_gene: TRBJ2-5; v_gene: TRBV4-2; abundance: NA; d_gene: TRBD1; CDR3nt: TGTGCCAGCAGCCCTCGGGACAGGGGGCTAGAGGCCCAGTACTTC; CDR3aa: CASSPRDRGLEAQYF
j_gene: TRBJ2-7; v_gene: TRBV5-4; abundance: once; d_gene: TRBD1; CDR3nt: TGTGCCAGCAGCCTGGGACAGGGGGACTACGAGCAGTACTTC; CDR3aa: CASSLGQGDYEQYF
j_gene: TRBJ2-3; v_gene: TRBV4-2; abundance: NA; d_gene: TRBD2; CDR3nt: TGTGCCAGCAGCCTATGGTCTAGCGGAACAGATACGCAGTATTTT; CDR3aa: CASSLWSSGTDTQYF
j_gene: TRBJ1-2; v_gene: TRBV30; abundance: NA; d_gene: TRBD1; CDR3nt: TGTGCCTGGAGCCCGGACACAGGGGACAACTATGGCTACACCTTC; CDR3aa: CAWSPDTGDNYGYTF
j_gene: TRBJ1-1; v_gene: TRBV7-9; abundance: NA; d_gene: NA; CDR3nt: TGTGCCAGCAGCTCAGAGGAGAACCCTAACACTGAAGCTTTCTTT; CDR3aa: CASSSEENPNTEAFF
j_gene: TRBJ2-7; v_gene: TRBV6-1; abundance: NA; d_gene: NA; CDR3nt: TGTGCCAGCAGTGAATCGGGAGTGACAGGGCACGAGCAGTACTTC; CDR3aa: CASSESGVTGHEQYF
j_gene: TRBJ2-1; v_gene: TRBV24-1; abundance: once; d_gene: NA; CDR3nt: TGTGCCACCAGTGGTATAACGAGCTCCTACAATGAGCAGTTCTTC; CDR3aa: CATSGITSSYNEQFF
j_gene: TRBJ2-2; v_gene: TRBV19; abundance: NA; d_gene: NA; CDR3nt: TGTGCCAGTAGTATAGGGCTCGGGAGACAGGGTTTATCGAGGGAGCTGTTTTTT; CDR3aa: CASSIGLGRQGLSRELFF
j_gene: TRBJ1-2; v_gene: TRBV5-6; abundance: NA; d_gene: NA; CDR3nt: TGTGCCAGCAGCTTGCGTGCGGCTGTCTCTGGCTACACCTTC; CDR3aa: CASSLRAAVSGYTF
j_gene: TRBJ2-7; v_gene: TRBV5-4; abundance: NA; d_gene: TRBD2; CDR3nt: TGTGCCAGCAGCTTGGGACTAGCCGACGAGCAGTACTTC; CDR3aa: CASSLGLADEQYF
j_gene: TRBJ2-7; v_gene: TRBV7-9; abundance: NA; d_gene: TRBD2; CDR3nt: TGTGCCAGCAGCTTTCGGGGGGGCGACTCCTACGAGCAGTACTTC; CDR3aa: CASSFRGGDSYEQYF
j_gene: TRBJ2-7; v_gene: TRBV5-8; abundance: NA; d_gene: NA; CDR3nt: TGTGCCAGCAGGAAGGGACTGAACTACGAGCAGTACTTC; CDR3aa: CASRKGLNYEQYF
j_gene: TRBJ2-2; v_gene: TRBV2; abundance: NA; d_gene: TRBD2; CDR3nt: TGTGCCAGCAGCCTAGCGGGGGGATACACCGGGGAGCTGTTTTTT; CDR3aa: CASSLAGGYTGELFF
j_gene: TRBJ1-1; v_gene: TRBV7-9; abundance: NA; d_gene: NA; CDR3nt: TGTGCCAGCAGCAAAGCGACAGGCCCATACACTGAAGCTTTCTTT; CDR3aa: CASSKATGPYTEAFF
j_gene: TRBJ1-1; v_gene: TRBV7-9; abundance: NA; d_gene: TRBD1; CDR3nt: TGTGCCAGCAGCATGAGCGGACAGGGAGGCACTGAAGCTTTCTTT; CDR3aa: CASSMSGQGGTEAFF
j_gene: TRBJ2-3; v_gene: TRBV27; abundance: NA; d_gene: NA; CDR3nt: TGTGCCAGCAGTCCCGGGGTGGTTGGTGATACGCAGTATTTT; CDR3aa: CASSPGVVGDTQYF
j_gene: TRBJ2-3; v_gene: TRBV7-9; abundance: once; d_gene: NA; CDR3nt: TGTGCCAGCAGCTTACTCGACAGAACAGATACGCAGTATTTT; CDR3aa: CASSLLDRTDTQYF
j_gene: TRBJ1-1; v_gene: TRBV10-3; abundance: NA; d_gene: TRBD1; CDR3nt: TGTGCCATCAGTGATACAGGGGCGAAGAACACTGAAGCTTTCTTT; CDR3aa: CAISDTGAKNTEAFF
j_gene: TRBJ1-4; v_gene: TRBV6-5; abundance: NA; d_gene: NA; CDR3nt: TGTGCCAGCAGTTATGTCAGGCAGGCGTTTAGTGAAAAACTGTTTTTT; CDR3aa: CASSYVRQAFSEKLFF
j_gene: TRBJ2-7; v_gene: TRBV2; abundance: NA; d_gene: TRBD2; CDR3nt: TGTGCCAGCAGCACCCAGCTAGCGGGAGGGGCCTACGAGCAGTACTTC; CDR3aa: CASSTQLAGGAYEQYF
j_gene: TRBJ1-1; v_gene: TRBV9; abundance: NA; d_gene: NA; CDR3nt: TGTGCCAGCAGCCCCCTACAGGCCAAAAACACTGAAGCTTTCTTT; CDR3aa: CASSPLQAKNTEAFF
j_gene: TRBJ1-5; v_gene: TRBV28; abundance: NA; d_gene: TRBD1; CDR3nt: TGTGCCAGCAGTAGGGACAGGGCCGTCGATCAGCCCCAGCATTTT; CDR3aa: CASSRDRAVDQPQHF
j_gene: TRBJ1-1; v_gene: TRBV7-6; abundance: NA; d_gene: NA; CDR3nt: TGTGCCAGCAGCTTAGCGGCAGACAGTCGGGGGACTGAAGCTTTCTTT; CDR3aa: CASSLAADSRGTEAFF
j_gene: TRBJ1-2; v_gene: TRBV19; abundance: NA; d_gene: TRBD1; CDR3nt: TGTGCCAGTAGCGTGGACAGGTTTAGCTATGGCTACACCTTC; CDR3aa: CASSVDRFSYGYTF
j_gene: TRBJ1-2; v_gene: TRBV2; abundance: NA; d_gene: NA; CDR3nt: TGTGCCAGCAGTGAAAGCAGGGTCAACGGCTACACCTTC; CDR3aa: CASSESRVNGYTF
j_gene: TRBJ2-7; v_gene: TRBV7-3; abundance: NA; d_gene: NA; CDR3nt: TGTGCCAGCAGCGCGGGACAGTATGGGTACGAGCAGTACTTC; CDR3aa: CASSAGQYGYEQYF
j_gene: TRBJ1-1; v_gene: TRBV21-1; abundance: NA; d_gene: NA; CDR3nt: TGTGCCAGCAGCTGCCGGCAGGGCACTGAAGCTTTCTTT; CDR3aa: CASSCRQGTEAFF
j_gene: TRBJ1-1; v_gene: TRBV19; abundance: NA; d_gene: TRBD1; CDR3nt: TGTGCCAGTAGTACCAACAGGGGCCGGGCTTTCTTT; CDR3aa: CASSTNRGRAFF
j_gene: TRBJ2-1; v_gene: TRBV6-5; abundance: NA; d_gene: TRBD1; CDR3nt: TGTGCCAGCAGGACAGGGACGGAGCAGTTCTTC; CDR3aa: CASRTGTEQFF
j_gene: TRBJ2-7; v_gene: TRBV28; abundance: NA; d_gene: NA; CDR3nt: TGTGCCAGCAGTTTAGAGGGCGGCGAGCAGTACTTC; CDR3aa: CASSLEGGEQYF
j_gene: TRBJ2-1; v_gene: TRBV7-9; abundance: NA; d_gene: TRBD1; CDR3nt: TGTGCCAGCAGCTTTGGACAGGGGGCTGGCAATGAGCAGTTCTTC; CDR3aa: CASSFGQGAGNEQFF
j_gene: TRBJ1-2; v_gene: TRBV10-3; abundance: NA; d_gene: NA; CDR3nt: TGTGCCATCAGTGAGTCGTCAGGCTATGGCTACACCTTC; CDR3aa: CAISESSGYGYTF
j_gene: TRBJ1-6; v_gene: TRBV27; abundance: NA; d_gene: NA; CDR3nt: TGTGCCAGCAGTTTAACGGCTAAAGCGGCCCTCCACTTT; CDR3aa: CASSLTAKAALHF
j_gene: TRBJ2-3; v_gene: TRBV18; abundance: NA; d_gene: TRBD1; CDR3nt: TGTGCCAGCTCCCTCGACAGGGGGCCCACAGATACGCAGTATTTT; CDR3aa: CASSLDRGPTDTQYF
j_gene: TRBJ1-4; v_gene: TRBV24-1; abundance: NA; d_gene: NA; CDR3nt: TGTGCCACCAGTGAGATGCTCGGGGTCTCGGGCCGGCGTGAAAAACTGTTTTTT; CDR3aa: CATSEMLGVSGRREKLFF
j_gene: TRBJ1-1; v_gene: TRBV7-2; abundance: few; d_gene: TRBD1; CDR3nt: TGTGCCAGCAGGTTAACAGGGGGTGGTACTGAAGCTTTCTTT; CDR3aa: CASRLTGGGTEAFF
j_gene: TRBJ2-3; v_gene: TRBV4-1; abundance: NA; d_gene: TRBD2; CDR3nt: TGCGCCAGCAGCCAACGTCTAGCGGGGGGCCCCACAGATACGCAGTATTTT; CDR3aa: CASSQRLAGGPTDTQYF
j_gene: TRBJ1-6; v_gene: TRBV29-1; abundance: NA; d_gene: TRBD1; CDR3nt: TGCAGCGTCGTGGACAGGGGTGATTCACCCCTCCACTTT; CDR3aa: CSVVDRGDSPLHF
j_gene: TRBJ1-1; v_gene: TRBV6-1; abundance: NA; d_gene: NA; CDR3nt: TGTGCCAGCAGTGAGCAAGGCGGGGTTAACACTGAAGCTTTCTTT; CDR3aa: CASSEQGGVNTEAFF
j_gene: TRBJ1-2; v_gene: TRBV5-5; abundance: NA; d_gene: TRBD1; CDR3nt: TGTGCCAGCAGCTTACTACACCGGGACAGGGTTCTAACTATGGCTACTACCTTC; CDR3aa: CASSLLHRDRVLTMATTF
j_gene: TRBJ2-1; v_gene: TRBV10-3; abundance: NA; d_gene: NA; CDR3nt: TGTGCCATCAGTGCAGGGTCAAGTTTATATCCGTTCTTC; CDR3aa: CAISAGSSLYPFF
j_gene: TRBJ2-5; v_gene: TRBV20-1; abundance: NA; d_gene: NA; CDR3nt: TGCAGTGGAGGAACACAAGAGACCCAGTACTTC; CDR3aa: CSGGTQETQYF
j_gene: TRBJ1-5; v_gene: TRBV2; abundance: once; d_gene: TRBD1; CDR3nt: TGTGCCAGCAGTGATGACAGGGTGGGCAATCAGCCCCAGCATTTT; CDR3aa: CASSDDRVGNQPQHF
j_gene: TRBJ2-7; v_gene: TRBV29-1; abundance: NA; d_gene: TRBD1; CDR3nt: TGCAGCGGCCGGGGACAGGGGAAGAACGAGCAGTACTTC; CDR3aa: CSGRGQGKNEQYF
j_gene: TRBJ1-6; v_gene: TRBV9; abundance: NA; d_gene: TRBD1; CDR3nt: TGTGCCAGCAGCGGGACAGGGAGTAATTCACCCCTCCACTTT; CDR3aa: CASSGTGSNSPLHF
j_gene: TRBJ2-1; v_gene: TRBV6-5; abundance: NA; d_gene: TRBD2; CDR3nt: TGTGCCAGCCGCCTGACGGGGGGTGAGCAGTTCTTC; CDR3aa: CASRLTGGEQFF
j_gene: TRBJ2-1; v_gene: TRBV15; abundance: once; d_gene: NA; CDR3nt: TGTGCCACCAGCAGAGATCCAGTGTACAATGAGCAGTTCTTC; CDR3aa: CATSRDPVYNEQFF
j_gene: TRBJ1-2; v_gene: TRBV12-3/TRBV12-4; abundance: NA; d_gene: NA; CDR3nt: TGTGCCAGCAGTCTCGCGGGGGATGGCTACACCTTC; CDR3aa: CASSLAGDGYTF
j_gene: TRBJ2-3; v_gene: TRBV5-6; abundance: NA; d_gene: NA; CDR3nt: TGTGCCAGCAGCCTTCACCGGGACAATAGTCCTCTGCCAGATACGCAGTATTTT; CDR3aa: CASSLHRDNSPLPDTQYF
j_gene: TRBJ1-1; v_gene: TRBV12-3/TRBV12-4; abundance: NA; d_gene: TRBD1; CDR3nt: TGTGCCAGCAGTTCAGGGACAGGGGCTGAAGCTTTCTTT; CDR3aa: CASSSGTGAEAFF